The 27 T cell receptor beta chains below were found in one sample sequenced in a study of T-cell reconstitution after alpha-beta-depleted transplantation in children. Molecular barcoding with unique molecular identifiers was used for the TCRbeta library. One entry per CDR3 protein results from TCRdb running MiXCR on the PCR reads. The sample records fewer than 350,000 distinct CDR3 sequences, 11% being singletons. The sample here was peripheral blood, taken 180 days after TCRalphabeta/CD19-depleted stem cell transplant. Receptors originate from a male patient under 10 years old who had a stem cell transplant for chronic granulomatous disease, so the T cells may come from the graft donor.

This clonotype was observed at least ten times. J is TRBJ2-3 and V is TRBV29-1, with TRBD2 as a possible D gene (6 bases). The CDR3 is made up of 15 amino acids. CDR1 is SQVTM and CDR2 is ANQGSEA in the germline V gene. V shed 3 bases and J shed 8 bases, with 21 bases lying between them. This CDR3 reads CSVDYAREATGTQYF. CDR3 nucleotides: TGCAGCGTTGATTACGCCAGGGAGGCTACGGGTACGCAGTATTTT.

This clonotype has at least ten counts. A junction boundary mismatches the germline segment, possibly from a read error. The CDR3 protein is CASSPRGSQETQYF. Written as DNA, the CDR3 is TGTGCTAGCAGCCCACGGGGCTCACAAGAGACCCAGTACTTC. The chain has TRBV7-7 and TRBJ2-5, with D possibly called TRBD1 or TRBD2 (5 bases each). CDR3 length: 14 amino acids. The germline gives CDR1 SSHAT, CDR2 FNYEAQ (reference sequence).

This clonotype was counted many times. This chain links TRBV20-1 with TRBJ2-1, with D possibly TRBD1 on 6 matching bases. The germline CDR1 and CDR2 sequences are DFQATT and SNEGSKA (reference sequence). CDR3 size: 14 residues. The V end lost 3 bases, the J end lost 5 bases, and 14 bases lay between the germline ends. In DNA, the CDR3 is TGCAGTGCTAGTCTCCAGGGGAGAAACAATGAGCAGTTCTTC. Its protein is CSASLQGRNNEQFF.

This clonotype was counted many times. The chain combines TRBV7-2 with TRBJ2-7, with 14 bases lining up with TRBD2. The CDR3 length is 15 residues. V was pared by 4 bases and J by 7 bases, with 6 bases of the junction left unmatched. CDR1 and CDR2 (germline): SGHTA, FQGNSA. DNA of the CDR3: TGTGCCAGCAGCTACAGACTAGCGGGGGGGCGTGAGCAGTACTTC. Protein sequence: CASSYRLAGGREQYF.

In this sample, this clonotype turned up many times. The rearrangement links TRBV25-1 to TRBJ1-6; no clear D. V shed 5 bases and J shed 10 bases, with 18 bases lying between them. This CDR3 spans 15 amino acids. Germline CDR1 reads MGHDK; CDR2 reads SYGVNS. The chain's CDR3 is CASSHRTVGWSPLHF. The CDR3 DNA reads as TGTGCCAGCAGTCACCGGACGGTAGGATGGTCACCCCTCCACTTT.

This clonotype was seen ten or more times. The J gene is TRBJ2-6, the V gene TRBV28; D remains unclear. This CDR3 comprises 16 residues. V shed 3 bases and J shed 3 bases, with 12 bases lying between them. In germline, CDR1 is MDHEN, CDR2 SYDVKM. The CDR3 sequence: CASSFVGVGGANVLTF. CDR3 nucleotide sequence: TGTGCCAGCAGTTTCGTTGGGGTCGGTGGGGCCAACGTCCTGACTTTC.

This clonotype has only a few counts. The J gene is TRBJ2-3, the V gene TRBV4-1; 10 bases are a match to TRBD2. Trimming took 2 bases from V and 6 from J; bases not matched to a gene: 5. The CDR3 is 15 residues long. Looked up from germline, CDR1 is MGHRA and CDR2 is YSYEKL. CDR3: CASSQTLAGVDTQYF. The CDR3 DNA reads TGCGCCAGCAGCCAAACTCTAGCGGGGGTTGATACGCAGTATTTT.

This clonotype has a count of ten or more. V gene TRBV5-1 combines with J gene TRBJ2-7; 13 bases are shared with TRBD2. The CDR3 covers 14 residues. V lost 4 bases to trimming and J lost 6 bases; unmatched junction nucleotides: 4. Germline CDR1 SGHRS, CDR2 YFSETQ. This chain's CDR3 is CASSGGLAGVEQYF. The DNA of the CDR3 is TGCGCCAGCAGCGGCGGACTAGCGGGAGTCGAGCAGTACTTC.

This clonotype was seen many times. The chain is built from TRBV20-1 and TRBJ1-4, with unresolved D. Germline V gene sequence: CDR1 DFQATT, CDR2 SNEGSKA (reference sequence). V was pared by 2 bases and J by 4 bases, with 17 bases between. This CDR3 is built from 16 residues. CDR3 coding DNA: TGCAGTGCTAGATCCTCGGAGGGCAGTTATAATGAAAAACTGTTTTTT. Translation gives CSARSSEGSYNEKLFF.

This clonotype appeared many times. The rearrangement joins TRBV10-1 to TRBJ2-5, with 7 bases identical to TRBD2. CDR3 length equals 19 residues. Germline lookup yields CDR1 WNHNN and CDR2 SYGVQD (reference sequence). Losses at the gene ends were 4 bases for V and 4 bases for J; bases not matched to a gene: 21. Here the CDR3 reads CASSAFKGGPSGGAETQYF. The CDR3 DNA reads TGCGCCAGCAGTGCGTTTAAGGGAGGGCCGAGTGGAGGGGCAGAGACCCAGTACTTC.

This clonotype was recorded at least ten times. J is TRBJ2-1 and V is TRBV12-3 or TRBV12-4; weak D call: TRBD2 (5 bases). This CDR3 has 14 residues. Trimming took 5 bases from V and 7 from J, leaving 15 bases between them. Here the CDR3 reads CASSPRGEANEQFF. CDR3 DNA: TGTGCCAGCAGTCCCCGGGGAGAGGCGAATGAGCAGTTCTTC.

This clonotype was seen many times. This chain joins TRBV5-1 and TRBJ2-7; the match to TRBD2 covers 8 bases. There are 15 residues in the CDR3. The trim removed 4 bases at V and 0 bases at J, leaving 6 bases unmatched. Looked up from germline, CDR1 is SGHRS and CDR2 is YFSETQ. The CDR3: CASSTTGTSSYEQYF. For the CDR3, the DNA is TGCGCCAGCAGCACCACCGGGACTAGCTCCTACGAGCAGTACTTC.

The table lists this clonotype with many counts. The gene calls are TRBV20-1 and TRBJ1-1; maybe TRBD1 (5 bases). Germline CDR1 DFQATT, CDR2 SNEGSKA (reference sequence). CDR3 length: 11 amino acids. The V end was cut by 5 bases, the J end by 7 bases, with 11 bases between. Written as DNA, the CDR3 is TGCAGTGCTTTAGACAGCCATGAAGCTTTCTTT. This gives the protein CSALDSHEAFF.

This chain uses TRBV20-1 with TRBJ2-1; 7 bases line up with TRBD1. The CDR3 runs 15 residues. The germline CDR1 and CDR2 sequences are DFQATT and SNEGSKA (reference sequence). Unmatched junction bases numbered 5, after V lost 3 bases and J lost 0 bases. The CDR3 is CSASGTATSYNEQFF. The CDR3 region has the DNA TGCAGTGCTAGCGGGACAGCCACCTCCTACAATGAGCAGTTCTTC.

The chain joins TRBV20-1 to TRBJ2-3, with a tentative D call TRBD2 (6 bases). The CDR3 is 17 amino acids. With 1 base removed from V and 3 bases from J, the gap between germline ends came to 20 bases. The V gene's germline CDR1 is DFQATT and CDR2 SNEGSKA (reference sequence). CDR3 DNA: TGCAGTGCTAGAGCAGTGGAGAGCGGGTGGGGGACAGATACGCAGTATTTT. It yields the protein CSARAVESGWGTDTQYF.

With respect to this clonotype: A read error is possible here, since a much larger clone lies one base away. The chain has TRBV2 and TRBJ2-3, with 11 positions matching TRBD2. Per germline, CDR1 SNHLY and CDR2 FYNNEI. The CDR3 is made up of 15 amino acids. Written as DNA, the CDR3 is TGTGCCAGCAGCCACGGACTAGCGGGCAGGGATAAGCAGTATTTT. This encodes CASSHGLAGRDKQYF.

Only a few counts were recorded for this clonotype. The V call is TRBV19, the J call TRBJ2-7; D may correspond to TRBD1 or TRBD2 (5 bases each). Deletions cut 5 bases from V and 3 bases from J, with 11 bases between. The CDR3 covers 13 residues. CDR1 LNHDA and CDR2 SQIVND come from the germline V gene (reference sequence). The CDR3 coding sequence is TGTGCCAGTAGTGAGCGGACAAACTACGAGCAGTACTTC. Translation gives CASSERTNYEQYF.

This clonotype was seen many times. J is TRBJ1-2 and V is TRBV29-1, with D possibly TRBD1 on 6 matching bases. V was shortened by 4 bases and J by 4 bases, with 10 bases between the two germline ends. CDR1 is SQVTM, CDR2 ANQGSEA, per germline. This CDR3 comprises 12 residues. CDR3 loop: CSVGQAPYGYTF. The CDR3 DNA is TGCAGCGTTGGACAGGCTCCCTATGGCTACACCTTC.

There are many counts of this clonotype. The chain combines TRBV6-1 with TRBJ2-2, with a weak D call TRBD2 (6 bases). CDR3 size: 14 residues. Per germline, CDR1 MNHNS and CDR2 SASEGT. The V end was cut by 7 bases, the J end by 1 base, with 10 bases between. CDR3 protein: CASTGSGNTGELFF. The CDR3 bases are TGTGCCAGCACGGGTAGCGGGAACACCGGGGAGCTGTTTTTT.

This clonotype was counted at least ten times. The V and J genes are TRBV23-1 and TRBJ1-6, with 11 bases that match TRBD1. TRBV23-1 is classed as an ORF, of uncertain function. V lost 6 bases and J lost 10; bases outside the gene matches: 5. The CDR3 has 14 residues. CDR3 nucleotide sequence: TGCGCCAGCAGACTGGGACAGGGGGAATCACCCCTCCACTTT. Its protein is CASRLGQGESPLHF.

This clonotype was observed many times. The J gene is TRBJ1-5, the V gene TRBV6-5; D is undetermined. The length of the CDR3 is 15 residues. From germline, CDR1 is MNHEY and CDR2 SVGAGI. The germline V and J ends were trimmed by 6 bases and 0 bases, with 12 bases remaining between them. CDR3 nucleotide sequence: TGTGCCAGCAGCCCGAGACGGAATAGCAATCAGCCCCAGCATTTT. Its translation: CASSPRRNSNQPQHF.

This clonotype was detected ten times or more. The chain is built from TRBV29-1 and TRBJ2-7, with TRBD2 identical over 10 bases. Germline V gene sequence: CDR1 SQVTM, CDR2 ANQGSEA. The CDR3 is 16 amino acids. Unmatched junction bases numbered 13, after V lost 4 bases and J lost 4 bases. CDR3: CSVGGRLAGVSYEQYF. CDR3 in DNA: TGCAGCGTTGGGGGGAGGCTAGCGGGAGTCTCTTACGAGCAGTACTTC.

This clonotype was seen a few times. V and J are TRBV12-3 or TRBV12-4 and TRBJ2-7, with D possibly being TRBD1 (6 bases). With 0 bases removed from V and 4 bases from J, the gap between germline ends came to 13 bases. The CDR3 sequence is 15 residues long. The CDR3 protein is CASSLAPGRGYEQYF. Here the CDR3 DNA reads TGTGCCAGCAGTTTAGCGCCGGGCAGGGGTTACGAGCAGTACTTC.

This clonotype was counted a single time. A much larger clone is a single base away; this may be a read error. The rearrangement joins TRBV5-4 to TRBJ2-7, with 12 positions matching TRBD2. The CDR3 has 15 residues. CDR1 is SGHNT and CDR2 is YYREEE in the germline V gene (reference sequence). CDR3 sequence: CPSSLPTSGRYEQYF. CDR3 sequence (DNA): TGTCCCAGCAGCTTGCCGACTAGCGGGAGATACGAGCAGTACTTC.

The chain recombines TRBV29-1 with TRBJ2-2, with a tentative D call TRBD1 (6 bases). With 7 bases removed from V and 3 bases from J, the gap between germline ends came to 12 bases. Germline loops: CDR1 SQVTM, CDR2 ANQGSEA. The CDR3 covers 13 residues. The CDR3 DNA reads TGCAGCGGCCACAGGGCGGACACCGGGGAGCTGTTTTTT. Translated: CSGHRADTGELFF.

This clonotype occurred many times. The gene calls are TRBV14 and TRBJ2-2; D assignment may be TRBD1 or TRBD2 (5 bases each). The CDR3 is 18 residues long. Germline V CDR1 and CDR2: SGHDN, FVKESK. The V gene lost 1 base and the J gene lost 1 base, with 16 bases spanning the gap. The CDR3 DNA reads as TGTGCCAGCAGCCAAGCTATTCCGGGACCCATGAACACCGGGGAGCTGTTTTTT. Its translation: CASSQAIPGPMNTGELFF.

This clonotype was found many times. In nucleotides, the CDR3 is TGTGCCAGTAGAGTACTTAACACCGGGGAGCTGTTTTTT. Its protein product is CASRVLNTGELFF. The V call is TRBV19, the J call TRBJ2-2; D unresolved. Germline CDR1 is LNHDA and CDR2 is SQIVND (reference sequence). Trimming left V 6 bases short and J 2 bases short, with 7 bases between. This CDR3 spans 13 amino acids.